What follows are 22 T cell receptor beta chains derived from one specimen sequenced in a study of molecular identifiers for immune sequencing clone quantification. TCRdb called the PCR reads again in MiXCR, with one record for every CDR3 protein. Seen here are approximately 680,000 distinct CDR3 sequences, roughly 27% observed once, and the top ten hold approximately 0.75%. What was sequenced was naive CD8+ T cells from blood, with Jurkat cell RNA spiked in. Subset: FACS-sorted CD8+CD4-CCR7+CD45RA+ naive T cells. These TCRs come from a human donor in good health. Some libraries in this study had Jurkat cell RNA spiked in.

Notes on this clonotype: Just one base apart from a much larger clone, this may be a read error. The rearrangement joins TRBV5-3 to TRBJ2-3; TRBD1 matches 7 bases. TRBV5-3 is given ORF status, its function remaining uncertain. The CDR3 totals 16 residues. The CDR3 nucleotides read TGTGCCAGCAGCTTGGGTGGAGAGGTTGGGACAGATACGCAGTGTTTT. It codes for CASSLGGEVGTDTQCF.

This clonotype appeared a few times. This chain connects TRBV6-1 to TRBJ2-7; the D gene is possibly TRBD2 (6 bases). This CDR3 region has 12 residues. V lost 6 bases and J lost 6, with 12 bases in between. Germline-derived CDR1 and CDR2 are MNHNS and SASEGT. The CDR3 protein is CASRGLKGEQYF. DNA for the CDR3: TGTGCCAGCAGGGGACTTAAGGGCGAGCAGTACTTC.

This clonotype was found a few times. The chain has TRBV7-2 and TRBJ2-7; 9 bases are a match to TRBD1. The CDR3 length is 13 residues. Germline V gene data show CDR1 as SGHTA and CDR2 as FQGNSA. The junction had 1 base not matched to a gene; V was cut back by 1 base and J by 6 bases. The CDR3 here is CASSLETGGEQYF. The CDR3 DNA follows: TGTGCCAGCAGCTTAGAGACAGGGGGCGAGCAGTACTTC. The full variable domain, in which reference TRBV7-2 and TRBJ2-7 provide the parts outside the CDR3, is GAGVSQSPSNKVTEKGKDVELRCDPISGHTALYWYRQSLGQGLEFLIYFQGNSAPDKSGLPSDRFSAERTGGSVSTLTIQRTQQEDSAVYLCASSLETGGEQYFGPGTRLTVT.

This clonotype was observed at least ten times. The chain is built from TRBV3-1 and TRBJ1-1, with D unresolved. The CDR3 consists of 14 residues. The germline gives CDR1 LGHDT, CDR2 YNNKEL (reference sequence). Trimming pared 0 bases from V and 4 bases from J, leaving 9 bases between. CDR3 sequence (DNA): TGTGCCAGCAGCCAAGATGGGGAGGGCACTGAAGCTTTCTTT. Protein sequence: CASSQDGEGTEAFF.

About this clonotype: At one end, the junction sequence differs from germline, possibly due to a read error. This chain connects TRBV5-6 to TRBJ1-4; 10 bases fit TRBD1. The CDR3 sequence is 15 residues long. CDR1 is SGHDT, CDR2 YYEEEE, per germline. The CDR3 loop is CASSGAGQGSEKLLF. DNA for the CDR3: TGTGCCAGCAGCGGCGCGGGACAGGGGAGTGAAAAACTGCTTTTT. Full variable domain (missing parts from reference TRBV5-6 and TRBJ1-4): DAGVTQSPTHLIKTRGQQVTLRCSPKSGHDTVSWYQQALGQGPQFIFQYYEEEERQRGNFPDRFSGHQFPNYSSELNVNALLLGDSALYLCASSGAGQGSEKLLFGSGTQLSVL.

This rearrangement joins TRBV19 to TRBJ1-1; 7 bases agree with TRBD1. Looked up from germline, CDR1 is LNHDA and CDR2 is SQIVND (reference sequence). The J segment lost 1 base and the V segment lost 11 bases, leaving 7 bases of the junction unmatched. CDR3 length: 13 amino acids. CDR3 in DNA: TGTGCCGGTACGGAGGGGGCGAACACTGAAGCTTTCTTT. Amino acid sequence: CAGTEGANTEAFF. The variable domain in full, with the rest retrieved from reference TRBV19 and TRBJ1-1, is DGGITQSPKYLFRKEGQNVTLSCEQNLNHDAMYWYRQDPGQGLRLIYYSQIVNDFQKGDIAEGYSVSREKKESFPLTVTSAQKNPTAFYLCAGTEGANTEAFFGQGTRLTVV.

The chain has TRBV7-9 and TRBJ2-7; D is unclear. CDR3 length equals 12 residues. V was cut by 5 bases and J by 6 bases, with 11 bases left in between. The germline gives CDR1 SEHNR, CDR2 FQNEAQ (reference sequence). The CDR3 sequence is CASSLKRGEQYF. CDR3 sequence (DNA): TGTGCCAGCAGCCTAAAGCGTGGCGAGCAGTACTTC.

This clonotype was observed at least ten times. The rearrangement joins TRBV4-3 to TRBJ1-1; D may be TRBD1 (5 bases). This CDR3 region has 17 residues. With 0 bases removed from V and 5 bases from J, the gap between germline ends came to 19 bases. Germline CDR1 and CDR2: LGHNA and YSLEER. CDR3 loop: CASSQEQGTEFWTEAFF. DNA for the CDR3: TGCGCCAGCAGCCAAGAGCAGGGCACGGAGTTTTGGACTGAAGCTTTCTTT.

This clonotype was counted a few times. The rearrangement joins TRBV7-9 to TRBJ2-3, with D unresolved. This CDR3 spans 14 amino acids. Trimming shortened V by 8 bases and J by 0 bases, and 12 bases separated the two germline ends. Germline V CDR1 and CDR2: SEHNR, FQNEAQ (reference sequence). CDR3 DNA: TGTGCCAGCCTACTCTATCAAAGCACAGATACGCAGTATTTT. This encodes CASLLYQSTDTQYF.

This clonotype was detected a few times. The chain couples TRBV3-1 to TRBJ2-1; no definite D call. Per germline, CDR1 LGHDT and CDR2 YNNKEL (reference sequence). The CDR3 runs to 12 residues. With 2 bases removed from V and 7 bases from J, the gap between germline ends came to 6 bases. DNA for the CDR3: TGTGCCAGCAGCCAATACTTTAATGAGCAGTTCTTC. The encoded protein is CASSQYFNEQFF.

The J gene is TRBJ2-3, the V gene TRBV4-1; 11 bases match TRBD2. The germline V gene encodes CDR1 MGHRA and CDR2 YSYEKL. V was clipped by 0 bases and J by 2 bases; unmatched bases: 7. The CDR3 sequence is 18 residues long. In nucleotides, the CDR3 is TGCGCCAGCAGCCAAGATCTAACGACTAGCGGGATCACAGATACGCAGTATTTT. It encodes CASSQDLTTSGITDTQYF.

This chain links TRBV12-5 with TRBJ2-5; D may be TRBD1 (5 bases). Germline CDR1 is LGHNT and CDR2 is FRNRAP. Deletions cut 8 bases from V and 5 bases from J, with 15 bases between. This CDR3 has 13 residues. CDR3 DNA: TGTGCTAGTTCTTTAGGGGTTTGGGAGACCCAGTACTTC. Its protein product is CASSLGVWETQYF. Full variable domain (missing parts from reference TRBV12-5 and TRBJ2-5): DARVTQTPRHKVTEMGQEVTMRCQPILGHNTVFWYRQTMMQGLELLAYFRNRAPLDDSGMPKDRFSAEMPDATLATLKIQPSEPRDSAVYFCASSLGVWETQYFGPGTRLLVL.

The chain links TRBV20-1 to TRBJ2-7, with D possibly TRBD2 on 5 matching bases. V was shortened by 0 bases and J by 3 bases, with 15 bases between the two germline ends. The CDR3 is 15 residues long. Germline V gene data show CDR1 as DFQATT and CDR2 as SNEGSKA (reference sequence). This CDR3 is CSARDITAGYYEQYF. DNA for the CDR3: TGCAGTGCTAGAGACATAACGGCGGGTTACTACGAGCAGTACTTC.

J is TRBJ2-3 and V is TRBV11-2; D not resolved. The CDR3 covers 14 residues. Trimming stripped 2 bases from V and 6 bases from J, with 12 bases between. Germline V gene data show CDR1 as SGHAT and CDR2 as FQNNGV. The CDR3 coding sequence is TGTGCCAGCAGCTTACCTTTCTCCACGGATACGCAGTATTTT. It specifies CASSLPFSTDTQYF.

This clonotype was detected ten times or more. CDR3 nucleotides: TGTGCCAGCAGTTTGGGGTTTACAGGGAACTCCTACGAGCAGTACTTC. It encodes CASSLGFTGNSYEQYF. The chain links TRBV28 to TRBJ2-7, with D perhaps matching TRBD1 (6 bases). V was pared by 3 bases and J by 0 bases, with 15 bases between. The V gene's germline CDR1 is MDHEN and CDR2 SYDVKM. The CDR3 consists of 16 residues.

The gene calls are TRBV7-2 and TRBJ2-3, with 7 bases fitting TRBD1. The V gene's germline CDR1 is SGHTA and CDR2 FQGNSA. V shed 4 bases, J shed 1 base, and the junction held 8 bases outside the gene matches. This CDR3 contains 16 residues. CDR3 protein: CASSSGTGVGTDTQYF. CDR3 bases: TGTGCCAGCAGCTCGGGAACAGGGGTGGGCACAGATACGCAGTATTTT. Looking up the rest from reference TRBV7-2 and TRBJ2-3 gives the full variable domain: GAGVSQSPSNKVTEKGKDVELRCDPISGHTALYWYRQSLGQGLEFLIYFQGNSAPDKSGLPSDRFSAERTGGSVSTLTIQRTQQEDSAVYLCASSSGTGVGTDTQYFGPGTRLTVL.

Turning to this clonotype: A much larger clone differs from this one at a single base, so this may be a read error. The rearrangement joins TRBV6-5 to TRBJ2-5, with D perhaps being TRBD1 or TRBD2 (6 bases each). Trimming removed 0 bases from V and 2 bases from J, with 10 bases in between. Germline V gene lookup returns CDR1 MNHEY and CDR2 SVGAGI. This CDR3 comprises 15 residues. The CDR3, as DNA: TGTGCCAGCAGTTACTCTCCGGGGGCACAAGAGACCCAGTACTTC. Translation gives CASSYSPGAQETQYF.

At least ten counts were recorded for this clonotype. The chain is built from TRBV6-2 or TRBV6-3 and TRBJ2-2, with D unresolved. V lost 5 bases and J 5 bases, leaving 6 bases between the germline ends. Germline V gene data show CDR1 as MNHEY and CDR2 as SVGEGT. The CDR3 has 12 amino acids. The CDR3 reads CASSHKTGELFF. In nucleotides, the CDR3 is TGTGCCAGCAGTCATAAGACCGGGGAGCTGTTTTTT.

This clonotype occurred a few times. This sequence joins TRBV29-1 and TRBJ1-2; D is unresolved. Germline CDR1 SQVTM, CDR2 ANQGSEA. This CDR3 comprises 11 residues. Trimming cost V 1 base and J 6 bases, with 6 bases left between them. The DNA for the CDR3 is TGCAGCGTTGAAGGGGGTAATGGCTACACCTTC. It yields the protein CSVEGGNGYTF.

The gene calls are TRBV25-1 and TRBJ1-1, with a possible D match to TRBD1 (5 bases). From germline, CDR1 is MGHDK and CDR2 SYGVNS. This CDR3 region has 12 residues. The V end was cut by 6 bases, the J end by 8 bases, with 13 bases between. This CDR3 is CASRQGMSEAFF. Written as DNA, the CDR3 is TGTGCCAGCAGGCAGGGAATGAGCGAAGCTTTCTTT.

This chain connects TRBV11-2 to TRBJ1-4; no clear D. In germline, CDR1 is SGHAT, CDR2 FQNNGV. With 0 bases removed from V and 5 bases from J, the gap between germline ends came to 13 bases. The CDR3 is 16 amino acids. This chain's CDR3 is CASSLDLGNSNEKLFF. The CDR3 bases are TGTGCCAGCAGCTTAGATCTGGGGAACTCGAATGAAAAACTGTTTTTT.

Comment on this clonotype: The CDR3 end shows no conserved phenylalanine or tryptophan, and so a read error is likely. J is TRBJ2-5 and V is TRBV12-3 or TRBV12-4; 7 bases are shared with TRBD1. V gave up 2 bases and J gave up 1 base; unmatched junction bases: 4. This CDR3 spans 15 amino acids. CDR3 DNA: TGTGCCAGCAGTTTACACAGGGGCCGCCAAGAGACCCAGTACTCC. This sequence encodes CASSLHRGRQETQYS.